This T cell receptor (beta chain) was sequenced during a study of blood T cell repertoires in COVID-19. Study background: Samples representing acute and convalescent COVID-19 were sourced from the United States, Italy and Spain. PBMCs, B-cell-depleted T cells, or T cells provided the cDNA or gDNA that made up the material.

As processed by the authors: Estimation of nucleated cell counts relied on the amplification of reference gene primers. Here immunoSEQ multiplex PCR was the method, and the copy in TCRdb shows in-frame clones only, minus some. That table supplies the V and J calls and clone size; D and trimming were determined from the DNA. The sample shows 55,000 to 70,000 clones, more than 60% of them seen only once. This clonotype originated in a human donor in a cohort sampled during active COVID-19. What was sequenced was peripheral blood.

The CDR3 loop reads CASSNRGLGYEQYF. CDR3 coding DNA: TGTGCCAGCAGCAACAGGGGGCTCGGCTACGAGCAGTACTTC. The chain links TRBV28 to TRBJ2-7, with 9 bases matching TRBD1. The CDR3 totals 14 residues. Germline lookup yields CDR1 MDHEN and CDR2 SYDVKM. Trimming took 6 bases from V and 3 from J; bases not matched to a gene: 6.